This T cell receptor beta chain stems from a study of T cell responses to AZD1222 COVID-19 vaccine. Study background: Samples with a second dose at about 4 or about 12 weeks were pooled together. Points from the study as a whole: Once two AZD1222 doses were given, Spike-specific TCR breadth and depth went up. Unmutated variant regions reportedly attract nearly half of all spike-specific TCRs.

This clone showed up just once. Its specificity is not known. CDR3 length equals 15 residues. CDR1 is GTSNPN and CDR2 is SVGIG in the germline V gene (reference sequence). V was clipped by 4 bases and J by 0 bases, with 13 bases between them. Profiling relied on immunoSEQ multiplex PCR, and the TCRdb table lists in-frame clones only, not all of them. The sample includes tens of thousands of clones, approximately 91% of them seen just once. Sequences were derived from peripheral blood, sampled on day 0 of AZD1222 vaccination. This TCR derives from an adult in good health. The chain uses TRBV30 and TRBJ1-5; no firm D call. The CDR3: CAWIPRGPSNQPQHF. CDR3 bases: TGTGCCTGGATACCGAGAGGGCCTAGCAATCAGCCCCAGCATTTT.